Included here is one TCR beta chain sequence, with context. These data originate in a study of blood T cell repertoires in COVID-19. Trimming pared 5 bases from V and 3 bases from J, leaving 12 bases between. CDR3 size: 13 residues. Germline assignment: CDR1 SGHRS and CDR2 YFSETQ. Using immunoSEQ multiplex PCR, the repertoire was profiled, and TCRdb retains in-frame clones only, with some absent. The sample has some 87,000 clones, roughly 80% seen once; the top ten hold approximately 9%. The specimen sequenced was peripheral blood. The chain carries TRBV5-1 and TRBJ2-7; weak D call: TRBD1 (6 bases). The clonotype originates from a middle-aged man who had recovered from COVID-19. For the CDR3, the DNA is TGCGCCAGCAGGAGGGACACCTACTACGAGCAGTACTTC. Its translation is CASRRDTYYEQYF.